This T cell receptor beta chain was sequenced during a study of T-cell reconstitution after alpha-beta-depleted transplantation in children. CDR3 length equals 17 residues. With V trimmed by 1 base and J by 3 bases, 9 bases remained unmatched. Germline CDR1 is LGHDT and CDR2 is YNNKEL (reference sequence). Preparing the TCRbeta library involved the use of unique molecular identifiers. TCRdb passed the PCR reads through MiXCR, listing each CDR3 protein once. This sample carries 250,000 to 350,000 distinct CDR3 sequences, around 20% of them seen once, and the ten largest clones take roughly 11%. The chain recombines TRBV3-1 with TRBJ2-3; 8 nucleotides align to TRBD2. The specimen comprised PBMCs, mostly from graft donor cells, sampled 180 days after TCRalphabeta/CD19-depleted stem cell transplant. This receptor was taken from a male patient between 10 and 17 years old who had a stem cell transplant for acute lymphoblastic leukemia, so the T cells may come from the graft donor. The CDR3 DNA reads as TGTGCCAGCAGCCAAGGCCGGACTAGCAGGGTTACAGATACGCAGTATTTT. Its protein product is CASSQGRTSRVTDTQYF.